These T cell receptor beta chains were read from a single sample in a study of control samples from healthy donors and cancer patients. The protocol was immunoSEQ multiplex PCR, while the TCRdb copy is restricted to in-frame clones and leaves out a portion. The sample contains about 120,000 clones, 93% of which appear only once. Sequencing was done on a sample of blood. The origin of the receptors is a young man in good health. The CDR3 runs from the conserved cysteine through the conserved F or W. The D gene is left open where the match is weak. Expanded clones get a size class; other rows say once, few or many, or leave the size out.

>TRBV12-3/TRBV12-4|NA|TRBJ2-3|NA
TGTGCCAGCAGCCCGAGGGCAGATACGCAGTATTTT
CASSPRADTQYF
>TRBV19|NA|TRBJ1-5|TRBD1
TGTGCCAGTACCTCGGACAGGGGGCCTTCGTGGCCCCAGCATTTT
CASTSDRGPSWPQHF
>TRBV7-9|NA|TRBJ1-5|NA
TGTGCCAGCAGCTTAGCCGACAATCAGCCCCAGCATTTT
CASSLADNQPQHF
>TRBV5-8|NA|TRBJ1-2|NA
TGTGCCAGCAGCTTGCACGCCCAAGTGTTTGGCTACACCTTC
CASSLHAQVFGYTF
>TRBV27|NA|TRBJ1-2|NA
TGTGCCACTCACGGACCGAACTATGGCTACACCTTC
CATHGPNYGYTF
>TRBV7-6|NA|TRBJ1-1|NA
TGTGCCAGCAGCTTGGACGGGAGCAAACTTGAAGCTTTCTTT
CASSLDGSKLEAFF
>TRBV7-2|many|TRBJ2-7|NA
TGTGCCAGCAGCTTACTGTCTAGGGCGGGGTGGTATTACGAGCAGTACTTC
CASSLLSRAGWYYEQYF
>TRBV19|NA|TRBJ1-2|NA
TGTGCCAGTAGTATCGACCAGGGTGTCTATGGCTACACCTTC
CASSIDQGVYGYTF
>TRBV5-1|NA|TRBJ1-1|NA
TGCGCCAGCAGCTTGGGTGAGAACACTGAAGCTTTCTTT
CASSLGENTEAFF
>TRBV19|NA|TRBJ2-5|NA
TGTGCCAGTAGTGAAACGGGACGTAAACAAGAGACCCAGTACTTC
CASSETGRKQETQYF
>TRBV28|NA|TRBJ1-2|TRBD1
TGTGCCAGCAGGAGAAAGGACAGGGGGGACGACTATGGCTACACCTTC
CASRRKDRGDDYGYTF
>TRBV19|NA|TRBJ1-5|NA
TGTGCCAGTAGAGACAGGAGAGATCAGCCCCAGCATTTT
CASRDRRDQPQHF
>TRBV24-1|NA|TRBJ1-4|NA
TGTGCCACCAGTGAGGGAGGGGATGATGAAAAACTGTTTTTT
CATSEGGDDEKLFF
>TRBV6-5|NA|TRBJ1-1|NA
TGTGCCAGCAGTTACCAGGCCTTCGGGACCAATGAAGCTTTCTTT
CASSYQAFGTNEAFF
>TRBV6-1|NA|TRBJ2-7|NA
TGTGCCAGCAGTGATTGGGATGGGCCCTACGAGCAGTACTTC
CASSDWDGPYEQYF
>TRBV7-2|once|TRBJ1-5|NA
TGTGCCAGCAGCTTAGCGAGCACAGGGCAACAGCCCCAGCATTTT
CASSLASTGQQPQHF
>TRBV3-1/TRBV3-2|NA|TRBJ2-6|NA
TGTGCCAGCAGCCAACTTAAAGGGGCCAACGTCCTGACTTTC
CASSQLKGANVLTF
>TRBV5-1|NA|TRBJ2-6|NA
TGCGCCAGCAGCTGGGGGAGGGTCGCGGGGGCCCACTCTTCGAGCGGGGCCAACGTCCTGACTTTC
CASSWGRVAGAHSSSGANVLTF
>TRBV12-3/TRBV12-4|NA|TRBJ1-2|TRBD1
TGTGCCAGCAGTGGACTACAGGGGGCGAGCTACACCTTC
CASSGLQGASYTF
>TRBV5-1|NA|TRBJ2-1|NA
TGCGCCAGCAGCCTGGAGGCACACAATGAGCAGTTCTTC
CASSLEAHNEQFF
>TRBV2|NA|TRBJ1-4|NA
TGTGCCAGCAGGGTTACAGGGTCGGCGGAAAAACTGTTTTTT
CASRVTGSAEKLFF
>TRBV28|NA|TRBJ1-1|TRBD1
TGTGCCAGCAGTCCCCGGGACAGGGGGACTGAAGCTTTCTTT
CASSPRDRGTEAFF
>TRBV6-5|NA|TRBJ1-5|NA
TGTGCCAGCAGAGTTGGAGGGGATAGCAATCAGCCCCAGCATTTT
CASRVGGDSNQPQHF
>TRBV6-6|NA|TRBJ1-5|NA
TGTGCCAGCAGTAGCCAATGGGGGGAATCTATTCAGCCCCAGCATTTT
CASSSQWGESIQPQHF
>TRBV12-3/TRBV12-4|NA|TRBJ1-1|NA
TGTGCCAGCAGTTTGAATACGAACACTGAAGCTTTCTTT
CASSLNTNTEAFF
>TRBV6-5|once|TRBJ2-7|NA
TGTGCCAGCAGGACCACAGGGAAGTACGAGCAGTACTTC
CASRTTGKYEQYF
>TRBV7-9|NA|TRBJ1-1|NA
TGTGCCAGCAGCTTATTTTCTGGGGACACTGAAGCTTTCTTT
CASSLFSGDTEAFF
>TRBV6-5|NA|TRBJ1-1|NA
TGTGCCAGCAGTTACTCCCTGGACAGCAACACTGAAGCTTTCTTT
CASSYSLDSNTEAFF
>TRBV5-5|NA|TRBJ2-1|NA
TGTGCCAGCAGCTCCAGCTACCAGGGCTCCTACAATGAGCAGTTCTTC
CASSSSYQGSYNEQFF
>TRBV5-6|NA|TRBJ2-6|TRBD2
TGTGCCAGCAGCTTCGGGACTATTGGGGCCAACGTCCTGACTTTC
CASSFGTIGANVLTF
>TRBV5-5|NA|TRBJ2-3|TRBD2
TGTGCCAGCAGCCCAGGGACTAGCGGCACAGATACGCAGTATTTT
CASSPGTSGTDTQYF
>TRBV9|NA|TRBJ1-1|NA
TGTGCCAGCAGCGTAGGGGGGACTGGAAGGGGAAACACTGAAGCTTTCTTT
CASSVGGTGRGNTEAFF
>TRBV6-5|NA|TRBJ2-2|NA
TGTGCCAGCAGCACGGACACGCACACCGGGGAGCTGTTTTTT
CASSTDTHTGELFF
>TRBV12-5|NA|TRBJ1-5|NA
TGTGCTAGTGGTTTGTACGGACAGCCCCAGCATTTT
CASGLYGQPQHF
>TRBV19|NA|TRBJ1-1|TRBD1
TGTGCCAGTACTGGGACAGGGGGCACTGAAGCTTTCTTT
CASTGTGGTEAFF
>TRBV4-1|NA|TRBJ2-3|NA
TGCGCCAGCAGCCAAGTAGTGACCGGGACTCCACAGTATTTT
CASSQVVTGTPQYF
>TRBV19|NA|TRBJ1-6|NA
TGTGCCAGTGGGAGCTCCTATAATTCACCCCTCCACTTT
CASGSSYNSPLHF
>TRBV19|once|TRBJ1-5|TRBD1
TGTGCCAGCGGGACAGGGGATCAGCCCCAGCATTTT
CASGTGDQPQHF
>TRBV19|NA|TRBJ2-2|NA
TGTGCCAGTATACGGGGGAACACCGGGGAGCTGTTTTTT
CASIRGNTGELFF
>TRBV18|NA|TRBJ2-2|TRBD2
TGTGCCAGCTCACCCTTCCGCTCCGACGCGGGGGGTGGCACCGGGGAGCTGTTTTTT
CASSPFRSDAGGGTGELFF
>TRBV4-1|NA|TRBJ1-4|NA
TGCGCCAGCAGCTCGGACGGGTGGGGAACTAATGAAAAACTGTTTTTT
CASSSDGWGTNEKLFF
>TRBV9|NA|TRBJ1-3|NA
TGTGCCAGCAGCTCAGACACGTTCTCTGGAAACACCATATATTTT
CASSSDTFSGNTIYF
>TRBV6-6|NA|TRBJ2-2|NA
TGTGCCAGCAACCGAGAAGGGGGAACCGGGGAGCTGTTTTTT
CASNREGGTGELFF
>TRBV9|NA|TRBJ1-4|NA
TGTGCCAGCAGCGTAGGCCCTGCAACTAATGAAAAACTGTTTTTT
CASSVGPATNEKLFF
>TRBV4-1|once|TRBJ2-7|NA
TGCGCCAGCAGCCAAGAAGCTGGCTCCTACGAGCAGTACTTC
CASSQEAGSYEQYF
>TRBV30|NA|TRBJ1-3|NA
TGTGCCTGGAGTGTAGGGTATGGGAACGGAAACACCATATATTTT
CAWSVGYGNGNTIYF
>TRBV2|NA|TRBJ2-1|TRBD2
TGTGCCAGCAGTGTCTCACCGGGACTAGCGAGTCACAATGAGCAGTTCTTC
CASSVSPGLASHNEQFF
>TRBV7-2|NA|TRBJ1-5|NA
TGTGCCAGCAGCTTAGGCCAGGCTAATCAGCCCCAGCATTTT
CASSLGQANQPQHF
>TRBV10-3|NA|TRBJ1-2|NA
TGTGCCATCAGTCCCTCCCCCGACCCAGAGGCTAACTATGGCTACACCTTC
CAISPSPDPEANYGYTF
>TRBV4-1|NA|TRBJ1-2|TRBD1
TGCGCCAGCAGCCAATCCGAGACAGGGGTCAACTATGGCTACACCTTC
CASSQSETGVNYGYTF
>TRBV7-9|NA|TRBJ1-6|NA
TGTGCCAGCATGCCGGGGAGCTCCTATAATTCACCCCTCCACTTT
CASMPGSSYNSPLHF
>TRBV27|NA|TRBJ1-3|NA
TGTGCCAGCAGGGGATTTGCTGGAAACACCATATATTTT
CASRGFAGNTIYF
>TRBV7-2|NA|TRBJ2-1|TRBD1
TGTGCCAGCAGCATCCGGACAGGGAGGAATGAGCAGTTCTTC
CASSIRTGRNEQFF
>TRBV11-1|NA|TRBJ2-2|TRBD1
TGTGCCAGCAGCTTAGAACAGGGGGCGCAAGCCGGGGAGCTGTTTTTT
CASSLEQGAQAGELFF
>TRBV5-4|once|TRBJ2-7|TRBD1
TGTGCCAGCAGCTTGGCCAGAACAGGGGATCGCGAGCAGTACTTC
CASSLARTGDREQYF